The 25 T cell receptor beta chains listed next were all sequenced from one sample in a study of early T cells in non-severe SARS-CoV-2 infection. TCRdb called the 5' RACE reads again in MiXCR, with one record for every CDR3 protein. This table has around 70,000 distinct CDR3 sequences, about 12% appearing once. Sequencing was carried out using whole blood. These receptors were obtained from an adult who was a healthcare worker with PCR-confirmed SARS-CoV-2 infection or an uninfected control (not recorded which).

The J gene is TRBJ2-2, the V gene TRBV7-9, with a weak D call TRBD1 (6 bases). The CDR3 is 15 residues long. Trimming took 5 bases from V and 1 from J, leaving 11 bases between them. The germline CDR1 and CDR2 sequences are SEHNR and FQNEAQ (reference sequence). CDR3 sequence reads: CASSAETGNTGELFF. The CDR3 coding sequence is TGTGCCAGCAGCGCCGAGACAGGGAACACCGGGGAGCTGTTTTTT.

This clonotype was seen a few times. The chain carries TRBV29-1 and TRBJ2-7, with 7 bases fitting TRBD2. The CDR3 is 15 residues long. The J segment lost 2 bases and the V segment lost 4 bases, leaving 11 bases of the junction unmatched. Per the germline V gene, CDR1 is SQVTM and CDR2 is ANQGSEA. The CDR3 sequence: CSVVLGLAAPYEQYF. DNA for the CDR3: TGCAGCGTTGTATTGGGTCTAGCGGCTCCCTACGAGCAGTACTTC.

This chain links TRBV6-5 with TRBJ2-5; D gene ambiguous. Germline V gene sequence: CDR1 MNHEY, CDR2 SVGAGI. The CDR3 loop spans 15 amino acids. The V and J ends lost 5 bases and 4 bases respectively, with 17 bases between them. As DNA, the CDR3 is TGTGCCAGCAGTCGCTCTCGAGGACGAAGAGAGACCCAGTACTTC. It is translated as CASSRSRGRRETQYF.

In its sample, this clonotype was seen a few times. The chain employs TRBV5-1 and TRBJ1-2, with 7 nucleotides matching TRBD1. Trimming at V came to 4 bases and at J to 7 bases, leaving 7 bases not matched to a gene. The CDR3 is made up of 13 amino acids. CDR1 is SGHRS, CDR2 YFSETQ, per germline. The chain's CDR3 is CASSLQDRFGYTF. DNA of the CDR3: TGCGCCAGCAGCCTACAGGACAGGTTTGGCTACACCTTC.

This clonotype occurred a few times. The chain combines TRBV29-1 with TRBJ2-1; 10 bases align to TRBD1. V was pared by 7 bases and J by 2 bases, with 2 bases of the junction left unmatched. Per germline, CDR1 SQVTM and CDR2 ANQGSEA. The CDR3 is made up of 13 amino acids. CDR3 protein: CSAGTGAYNEQFF. The CDR3 DNA is TGCAGCGCCGGGACAGGGGCCTACAATGAGCAGTTCTTC.

The table lists this clonotype with a few counts. The V and J genes are TRBV9 and TRBJ2-3, with D tentatively TRBD2 (6 bases). Deletions cut 1 base from V and 3 bases from J, with 9 bases between. The CDR3 runs to 14 residues. The germline CDR1 and CDR2 sequences are SGDLS and YYNGEE. CDR3 DNA sequence: TGTGCCAGCAGCGTATTGGGGGGAACAGATACGCAGTATTTT. Protein sequence: CASSVLGGTDTQYF.

On this clonotype itself: This could be a read error, since a much larger clone is one nucleotide away. V usage is TRBV9 and J usage is TRBJ1-1; 8 bases match TRBD1. V shed 1 base, J shed 2 bases, and the junction held 7 bases outside the gene matches. In germline, CDR1 is SGDLS, CDR2 YYNGEE. The CDR3 is 16 residues long. This CDR3 reads CASSVQDRALNTEAFF. The CDR3 coding sequence is TGTGCCAGCAGCGTACAGGACAGGGCACTTAACACTGAAGCTTTCTTT.

This clonotype was seen once. A read error may be the cause here, since a much bigger clone is one base away. The genes are TRBV14 and TRBJ2-3, with 12 positions matching TRBD2. This CDR3 spans 16 amino acids. Germline CDR1 reads SGHDN; CDR2 reads FVKESK. The CDR3 DNA reads as TGTGCCTGCAGCCAGACCCTAGCGGGGGGGCGGTATACGCAGTATTTT. Amino acids: CACSQTLAGGRYTQYF.

This clonotype came up a few times. V is TRBV11-2 and J is TRBJ2-1, with 9 positions matching TRBD1. J lost 4 bases, V lost 4 bases, and 20 bases had no gene match. The CDR3 consists of 20 residues. Germline assignment: CDR1 SGHAT and CDR2 FQNNGV. This chain's CDR3 is CASSSGGPLPGQGIYNEQFF. Written as DNA, the CDR3 is TGTGCCAGCAGCTCCGGAGGGCCCCTCCCGGGACAGGGAATTTACAATGAGCAGTTCTTC. Filled out from reference TRBV11-2 and TRBJ2-1, the complete variable domain reads EAGVAQSPRYKIIEKRQSVAFWCNPISGHATLYWYQQILGQGPKLLIQFQNNGVVDDSQLPKDRFSAERLKGVDSTLKIQPAKLEDSAVYLCASSSGGPLPGQGIYNEQFFGPGTRLTVL.

This clonotype was detected ten times or more. A junction end diverges from the germline sequence, so it may reflect a read error. J is TRBJ2-2 and V is TRBV2, with 8 bases fitting TRBD2. Germline loops: CDR1 SNHLY, CDR2 FYNNEI. The CDR3 extends over 15 amino acids. CDR3 loop: CASKSREVFTGELFF. CDR3 sequence (DNA): TGTGCCAGCAAATCGCGGGAGGTATTCACCGGGGAGCTTTTTTTT.

This rearrangement joins TRBV7-9 to TRBJ2-5, with 7 bases aligning to TRBD1. CDR1 SEHNR and CDR2 FQNEAQ come from the germline V gene (reference sequence). The CDR3 is made up of 16 amino acids. After removal of 5 bases from V and 2 bases from J, the junction contained 11 bases not matched to a gene. The CDR3 DNA reads TGTGCCAGCAGCATTCCGGCGGACAGGCCACAAGAGACCCAGTACTTC. Protein sequence: CASSIPADRPQETQYF.

The V gene is TRBV9, the J gene TRBJ1-3; D not certain. CDR1 and CDR2 from the germline V gene are SGDLS and YYNGEE. V shed 0 bases and J shed 7 bases, with 14 bases lying between them. This CDR3 region has 15 residues. CDR3 coding DNA: TGTGCCAGCAGCGTAGGATCATCTCAGTCGAACACCATATATTTT. Amino acids: CASSVGSSQSNTIYF.

This clonotype has only a few counts. The chain carries TRBV6-6 and TRBJ1-2, with 10 bases identical to TRBD1. After removal of 0 bases from V and 10 bases from J, the junction contained 11 bases not matched to a gene. The CDR3 is 16 amino acids. Per germline, CDR1 MNHNY and CDR2 SVGAGI (reference sequence). CDR3 amino acids: CASSYSATGTGVDYTF. The CDR3 DNA sequence: TGTGCCAGCAGTTACTCGGCCACCGGGACAGGGGTAGACTACACCTTC.

Only a few counts were recorded for this clonotype. The chain employs TRBV6-6 and TRBJ2-7; 7 bases match TRBD2. V dropped 7 bases and J dropped 1; count of bases not matched to a gene: 10. The CDR3 is made up of 15 amino acids. Per germline, CDR1 MNHNY and CDR2 SVGAGI (reference sequence). The CDR3 bases are TGTGCCAGCACCCGAGTCGGACTAGGGTCCTACGAGCAGTACTTC. It encodes CASTRVGLGSYEQYF.

The V and J genes are TRBV9 and TRBJ1-2; D ambiguous. The CDR3 has 15 residues. Trimming removed 4 bases from V and 0 bases from J, with 13 bases in between. Germline V gene sequence: CDR1 SGDLS, CDR2 YYNGEE. CDR3 sequence: CASSLDPSANYGYTF. The CDR3 DNA follows: TGTGCCAGCAGCCTCGACCCTTCCGCTAACTATGGCTACACCTTC.

V usage is TRBV30 and J usage is TRBJ1-6; D may be TRBD1 (5 bases). The ends were cut back, 0 bases at V and 16 bases at J, with 16 bases in the middle. Looked up from germline, CDR1 is GTSNPN and CDR2 is SVGIG (reference sequence). CDR3 length: 13 amino acids. CDR3: CAWSVPNGGLLHF. CDR3 coding DNA: TGTGCCTGGAGTGTACCTAACGGGGGATTACTCCACTTT.

A few counts support this clonotype. The chain joins TRBV18 to TRBJ2-3; D is ambiguous. The CDR3 consists of 13 residues. The V gene lost 5 bases and the J gene lost 0 bases, with 6 bases spanning the gap. CDR1 and CDR2 from the germline V gene are KGHSH and LQKENI. CDR3 residues: CASSAPSTDTQYF. The CDR3 nucleotides are TGTGCCAGCTCAGCCCCTAGCACAGATACGCAGTATTTT.

With regard to this clonotype: A much bigger clone sits one base away, suggesting this may be a read error. This chain's CDR3 is CAWTVGLGGNIEAFF. In nucleotides, the CDR3 is TGTGCCTGGACCGTAGGGTTGGGAGGGAACATTGAAGCTTTCTTT. The chain couples TRBV30 to TRBJ1-1, with D unresolved. This CDR3 spans 15 amino acids. CDR1 GTSNPN and CDR2 SVGIG come from the germline V gene (reference sequence). The full variable domain, its missing parts supplied by reference TRBV30 and TRBJ1-1, is SQTIHQWPATLVQPVGSPLSLECTVEGTSNPNLYWYRQAAGRGLQLLFYSVGIGQISSEVPQNLSASRPQDRQFILSSKKLLLSDSGFYLCAWTVGLGGNIEAFFGQGTRLTVV.

The rearrangement joins TRBV11-3 to TRBJ2-5; D not resolved. Deletions cut 2 bases from V and 2 bases from J, with 6 bases between. The CDR3 covers 13 residues. The germline gives CDR1 SGHNT, CDR2 YENEEA. As DNA, the CDR3 is TGTGCCAGCAGCTTAAAGAGACAAGAGACCCAGTACTTC. Translation gives CASSLKRQETQYF.

This clonotype was counted ten times or more. V usage is TRBV2 and J usage is TRBJ2-6; TRBD1 agrees at 8 bases. Germline CDR1 is SNHLY and CDR2 is FYNNEI. V trimming: 5 bases; J trimming: 1 base; junction bases outside the gene matches: 4. The CDR3 has 16 residues. CDR3 sequence (DNA): TGTGCCAGCAGTCGACAGGGGCTGTCTGGGGCCAACGTCCTGACTTTC. It is translated as CASSRQGLSGANVLTF.

The J gene is TRBJ2-1, the V gene TRBV6-2 or TRBV6-3; unclear D gene. The CDR3 covers 13 residues. CDR1 and CDR2 from the germline V gene are MNHEY and SVGEGT. The germline V and J ends were trimmed by 3 bases and 6 bases, with 9 bases remaining between them. CDR3 in DNA: TGTGCCAGCAGTTATAGCCCCGGCAATGAGCAGTTCTTC. This encodes CASSYSPGNEQFF.

This clonotype was seen at least ten times. This chain uses TRBV2 with TRBJ2-6; D unclear. This CDR3 region has 14 residues. V was shortened by 5 bases and J by 0 bases, with 5 bases between the two germline ends. Germline V lookup: CDR1 SNHLY, CDR2 FYNNEI. The CDR3, as DNA: TGTGCCAGCAGTCGCCGCTCTGGGGCCAACGTCCTGACTTTC. It codes for CASSRRSGANVLTF. The full variable domain, in which reference TRBV2 and TRBJ2-6 provide the parts outside the CDR3, is EPEVTQTPSHQVTQMGQEVILRCVPISNHLYFYWYRQILGQKVEFLVSFYNNEISEKSEIFDDQFSVERPDGSNFTLKIRSTKLEDSAMYFCASSRRSGANVLTFGAGSRLTVL.

This chain joins TRBV18 and TRBJ2-2; D is unclear. Germline values: CDR1 KGHSH, CDR2 LQKENI. The length of the CDR3 is 17 residues. V lost 5 bases, J lost 2 bases, and 18 bases lay in between. Here the CDR3 reads CASSSQRSGLNTGELFF. The CDR3, as DNA: TGTGCCAGCTCATCCCAACGGTCGGGCCTTAACACCGGGGAGCTGTTTTTT.

V is TRBV12-3 or TRBV12-4 and J is TRBJ1-5, with no clear D. This CDR3 has 13 residues. Trimming stripped 8 bases from V and 3 bases from J, with 11 bases between. The CDR3 reads CASRTEDNQPQHF. The DNA for the CDR3 is TGTGCCAGCCGGACGGAGGACAATCAGCCCCAGCATTTT.

This chain connects TRBV13 to TRBJ2-7; D gene ambiguous. Trimming shortened V by 4 bases and J by 3 bases, and 4 bases separated the two germline ends. The germline CDR1 and CDR2 sequences are PRHDT and FYEKMQ (reference sequence). This CDR3 spans 11 amino acids. This chain's CDR3 is CASSYFYEQYF. DNA of the CDR3: TGTGCCAGCAGCTATTTCTACGAGCAGTACTTC.